This entry lists 17 T cell receptor beta chains sequenced from one sample in a study of CD8+CD57+ T cells in acquired aplastic anemia. Flow cytometry had shown expanded CD8+CD57+ cells in the patients chosen for sequencing. Investigators profiled TCR beta VDJ and CDR3 from genomic DNA template. TCRdb called the reads again in MiXCR, with one record for every CDR3 protein. The sample lists hundreds of thousands of distinct CDR3 sequences; 70% to 85% were seen once. The sequenced material came from sorted CD4+, CD8+, or CD8+CD57+ T cells (not recorded which) from PBMCs. Receptor source: a human donor with aplastic anemia.

A note on this clonotype: Compared with germline, one end of the junction differs, possibly owing to a read error. V gene TRBV7-2 combines with J gene TRBJ1-1; no clear D gene. CDR1 is SGHTA and CDR2 is FQGNSA in the germline V gene. The CDR3 has 15 amino acids. The CDR3 sequence: CASSLERGPDTERVF. CDR3 DNA sequence: TGTGCCAGCAGCTTAGAGCGAGGTCCCGACACCGAAAGAGTCTTT.

The V call is TRBV5-6, the J call TRBJ1-2; D gene unclear. Deletions cut 0 bases from V and 2 bases from J, with 11 bases between. The CDR3 has 15 residues. The germline CDR1 and CDR2 sequences are SGHDT and YYEEEE. This CDR3 is CASSLAGRSNYGYTF. The CDR3 DNA is TGTGCCAGCAGCTTGGCCGGGAGGTCAAACTATGGCTACACCTTC.

This clonotype was detected ten times or more. This chain links TRBV5-1 with TRBJ2-3; 7 bases line up with TRBD1. The CDR3 covers 15 residues. Germline V gene sequence: CDR1 SGHRS, CDR2 YFSETQ. V lost 0 bases and J lost 2; bases outside the gene matches: 3. CDR3 sequence (DNA): TGCGCCAGCAGCTTGGAAGGGGGCAACACAGATACGCAGTATTTT. Translation gives CASSLEGGNTDTQYF.

Note on this clonotype: Compared with germline, one end of the junction differs, possibly owing to a read error. The V gene is TRBV7-8, the J gene TRBJ2-7; D may be TRBD2 (5 bases). This CDR3 spans 14 amino acids. From germline, CDR1 is SGHVS and CDR2 FQNEAQ. The CDR3, as DNA: TGTTCCAGCAGTTTAGCGCGAGGTAACGATACGCAGTATTTC. It is translated as CSSSLARGNDTQYF.

The chain uses TRBV7-8 and TRBJ2-3, with TRBD2 identical over 7 bases. CDR3 length equals 15 residues. Per the germline V gene, CDR1 is SGHVS and CDR2 is FQNEAQ. J lost 15 bases, V lost 0 bases, and 15 bases had no gene match. In DNA, the CDR3 is TGTGCCAGCAGCTTAGCGGGAGGGACCGATACGACGTATTATTTT. Its translation: CASSLAGGTDTTYYF.

For this clonotype: Without the conserved terminal phenylalanine or tryptophan, this CDR3 likely stems from a read error. The DNA is omitted, as the CDR3 cannot be located on it reliably, and the CDR3 follows TCRdb's listing. This rearrangement joins TRBV7-9 to TRBJ2-3; the table assigns TRBD1, which was not confirmed against the DNA. Germline V gives CDR1 SEHNR, CDR2 FQNEAQ (reference sequence). The length of the CDR3 is 13 amino acids, counting both ends. CDR3 amino acids: CASSDGGAGTALS.

Points on this clonotype: At one end, the junction sequence differs from germline, possibly due to a read error. The CDR3 DNA reads TGTGCCAGCAGCTTGGAGACGGGACGGAAACCTACGCAGTTT. As protein: CASSLETGRKPTQF. The V and J genes are TRBV7-8 and TRBJ1-6; TRBD1 is a possible D gene (5 bases). Germline assignment: CDR1 SGHVS and CDR2 FQNEAQ. The length of the CDR3 is 14 residues.

J is TRBJ1-1 and V is TRBV5-6; D might be TRBD1 (5 bases). V shed 3 bases and J shed 1 base, with 13 bases lying between them. Per germline, CDR1 SGHDT and CDR2 YYEEEE. The CDR3 runs to 15 residues. For the CDR3, the DNA is TGTGCCAGCAGCTACCCCTCTACAGGGAACACTGAAGCTTTCTTT. Its protein is CASSYPSTGNTEAFF.

The rearrangement joins TRBV7-8 to TRBJ2-7; 9 bases match TRBD2. V lost 2 bases and J lost 4; bases outside the gene matches: 15. In germline, CDR1 is SGHVS, CDR2 FQNEAQ. This CDR3 comprises 18 residues. CDR3 DNA: TGTGCCAGCAGCTTACGTAGCGGGAGAACAGACCTTCAGTACGAGCAGTACGTC. Encoded protein: CASSLRSGRTDLQYEQYV.

This rearrangement joins TRBV7-9 to TRBJ2-3; 9 bases are shared with TRBD2. V was pared by 4 bases and J by 15 bases, with 14 bases of the junction left unmatched. The CDR3 spans 14 residues. Germline assignment: CDR1 SEHNR and CDR2 FQNEAQ (reference sequence). The DNA of the CDR3 is TGTGCCAGCAGCTCAGCGGGAGGTCCTGATACGGATTATTTT. Protein product: CASSSAGGPDTDYF.

There are many counts of this clonotype. The CDR3 does not end in the conserved phenylalanine or tryptophan, so this is likely a read error. Because the CDR3's place on the DNA is in doubt, the DNA is left out and the CDR3 is given as listed by TCRdb. The genes are TRBV7-9 and TRBJ2-3; the D call in the table, TRBD1, was not verified against the DNA. Germline CDR1 reads SEHNR; CDR2 reads FQNEAQ (reference sequence). The CDR3 extends over 13 residues, inclusive of both ends. The CDR3 reads CASSLVPGELHFG.

Note on this clonotype: The junction shows a germline mismatch at one end, possibly a read error. The chain links TRBV7-8 to TRBJ2-2; 7 bases are shared with TRBD2. The CDR3 length is 14 residues. CDR1 and CDR2 from the germline V gene are SGHVS and FQNEAQ. This CDR3 reads CASQAGSSTGEPFF. The DNA of the CDR3 is TGTGCCAGCCAAGCGGGATCTAGCACCGGGGAGCCGTTTTTT. Full variable domain (rest looked up from reference TRBV7-8 and TRBJ2-2): GAGVSQSPRYKVAKRGQDVALRCDPISGHVSLFWYQQALGQGPEFLTYFQNEAQLDKSGLPSDRFFAERPEGSVSTLKIQRTQQEDSAVYLCASQAGSSTGEPFFGEGSRLTVL.

The chain has TRBV7-2 and TRBJ1-6; 7 positions match TRBD1. The ends lost 5 bases at V and 7 bases at J; junction bases unmatched: 8. This CDR3 contains 15 residues. Per germline, CDR1 SGHTA and CDR2 FQGNSA. In DNA form, the CDR3 reads TGTGCCAGCAGCCTACTGGCGGGACAGAATTCACCCCTCCACTTT. It encodes CASSLLAGQNSPLHF. Full variable domain (missing parts from reference TRBV7-2 and TRBJ1-6): GAGVSQSPSNKVTEKGKDVELRCDPISGHTALYWYRQSLGQGLEFLIYFQGNSAPDKSGLPSDRFSAERTGGSVSTLTIQRTQQEDSAVYLCASSLLAGQNSPLHFGNGTRLTVT.

Concerning this clonotype: As the CDR3 is not closed by the conserved phenylalanine or tryptophan, this likely results from a read error. No DNA is shown, since the ends of the CDR3 on it are uncertain; the CDR3 is the one TCRdb lists. The rearrangement links TRBV9 to TRBJ2-1; the table's D gene call, TRBD1, was not cross checked with the DNA. Both ends counted, the CDR3 spans 13 residues. Germline V gene lookup returns CDR1 SGDLS and CDR2 YYNGEE. The CDR3 spells CASSGGAGHEGVL.

Points on this clonotype: The conserved phenylalanine or tryptophan is not found at the CDR3 terminus, so this likely reflects a read error. The limits of the CDR3 on the DNA are not certain, so only TCRdb's listed CDR3 is given. This sequence joins TRBV2 and TRBJ1-6; TRBD1, the D gene given by the table, was not confirmed from the DNA. Germline V gene data show CDR1 as SNHLY and CDR2 as FYNNEI. The CDR3 is 13 amino acids long, termini counted. CDR3 region: CASSAGSGAARHT.

This clonotype is a singleton in its sample. This chain uses TRBV29-1 with TRBJ1-1; no definite D call. Germline CDR1 reads SQVTM; CDR2 reads ANQGSEA. The CDR3 spans 10 residues. Trimming pared 4 bases from V and 3 bases from J, leaving 3 bases between. The CDR3 loop reads CSVAYTEAFF. The CDR3 DNA reads as TGCAGCGTTGCGTACACTGAAGCTTTCTTT.

This chain uses TRBV7-9 with TRBJ1-2; 7 nucleotides agree with TRBD1. CDR1 and CDR2 (germline): SEHNR, FQNEAQ (reference sequence). CDR3 length equals 17 residues. V shed 4 bases and J 3 bases; nucleotides not matched to a gene: 14. The CDR3 bases are TGTGCCAGCAGCTGGTACAGGGGCGCGTCGGTAGACTATGGCTACACCTTC. Translation: CASSWYRGASVDYGYTF.